This entry lists 17 T cell receptor beta chains sequenced from one sample in a study of radiotherapy plus CTLA-4 blockade in lung cancer. The assay was immunoSEQ multiplex PCR, and TCRdb's table has in-frame clones only and misses some. The data show over 50,000 clones, 70% to 85% seen once. Source: peripheral blood, taken from a patient treated with radiotherapy plus ipilimumab. Receptors were obtained from a human donor with non-small cell lung cancer who had a partial response to radiotherapy plus ipilimumab.

The gene calls are TRBV18 and TRBJ2-2, with D unresolved. Trimming cost V 5 bases and J 5 bases, with 15 bases left between them. Per the germline V gene, CDR1 is KGHSH and CDR2 is LQKENI. The CDR3 loop spans 15 amino acids. CDR3 in DNA: TGTGCCAGCTCATCCCTCCCGGGTGGGACCGGGGAGCTGTTTTTT. This encodes CASSSLPGGTGELFF.

This clone was counted only a few times. The chain combines TRBV6-6 with TRBJ1-6; 7 bases are a match to TRBD1. Germline V gene data show CDR1 as MNHNY and CDR2 as SVGAGI (reference sequence). This CDR3 has 14 amino acids. Trimming took 5 bases from V and 4 from J; bases not matched to a gene: 2. The CDR3: CASSPGQYNSPLHF. The CDR3 DNA is TGTGCCAGCAGTCCGGGACAGTATAATTCACCCCTCCACTTT.

V gene TRBV7-9 combines with J gene TRBJ2-7; TRBD1 matches at 7 bases. The V and J ends lost 3 bases and 1 base, in that order; junction bases with no gene match: 6. Germline CDR1 reads SEHNR; CDR2 reads FQNEAQ (reference sequence). CDR3 length: 15 amino acids. The CDR3 bases are TGTGCCAGCAGCTTCCCGGGACAGATGTCCTACGAGCAGTACTTC. It specifies CASSFPGQMSYEQYF.

This chain joins TRBV28 and TRBJ2-5, with D perhaps TRBD2 (7 bases). CDR1 is MDHEN and CDR2 is SYDVKM in the germline V gene. The CDR3 consists of 15 residues. V shed 6 bases and J shed 2 bases, with 16 bases lying between them. The CDR3 coding sequence is TGTGCCAGCAGCAGGGGAGGGGCAGCTCAAGAGACCCAGTACTTC. It codes for CASSRGGAAQETQYF.

The rearrangement uses TRBV6-1 and TRBJ2-7; TRBD1 matches at 11 bases. Germline CDR1 and CDR2: MNHNS and SASEGT. V lost 8 bases, J lost 3 bases, and 0 bases stayed unmatched. The CDR3 consists of 12 residues. In DNA form, the CDR3 reads TGTGCCAGCGGGACAGGGGGCTACGAGCAGTACTTC. Amino acids: CASGTGGYEQYF.

Only a few counts were recorded for this clone. V is TRBV4-2 and J is TRBJ1-2; a weak D match, TRBD1 (5 bases). Germline CDR1 LGHNA, CDR2 YNFKEQ. The length of the CDR3 is 13 residues. The V and J ends lost 0 bases and 7 bases respectively, with 9 bases between them. CDR3 in amino acids: CASSQDRGVGYTF. CDR3 nucleotide sequence: TGTGCCAGCAGCCAAGATCGGGGGGTTGGCTACACCTTC.

The gene calls are TRBV18 and TRBJ2-3, with TRBD1 identical over 8 bases. Germline V lookup: CDR1 KGHSH, CDR2 LQKENI. The V segment lost 4 bases and the J segment 3 bases; nucleotides outside the gene matches: 6. The CDR3 extends over 15 amino acids. CDR3 amino acids: CASSQGQGITDTQYF. CDR3 in DNA: TGTGCCAGCTCACAAGGACAGGGTATTACAGATACGCAGTATTTT.

The gene calls are TRBV9 and TRBJ2-5; TRBD1 is a possible D gene (6 bases). The germline V and J ends were trimmed by 4 bases and 5 bases, with 12 bases remaining between them. Germline-derived CDR1 and CDR2 are SGDLS and YYNGEE. The CDR3 contains 13 residues. The CDR3 region is CASSPLRGETQYF. For the CDR3, the DNA is TGTGCCAGCAGCCCCTTAAGGGGGGAGACCCAGTACTTC.

This clone was counted a single time. Germline and junction disagree at one end, which may indicate a read error. The CDR3 is CASSLAGGSNEQFF. In nucleotides, the CDR3 is TGTGCCAGCAGCCTAGCGGGGGGAAGCAATGAGCAGTTCTTC. The V and J genes are TRBV11-1 and TRBJ2-1, with 11 bases matching TRBD2. The CDR3 covers 14 residues. Looked up from germline, CDR1 is SGHAT and CDR2 is FQDESV (reference sequence).

The rearrangement joins TRBV12-5 to TRBJ1-6, with 8 bases that match TRBD1. CDR1 and CDR2 (germline): LGHNT, FRNRAP. J lost 10 bases, V lost 6 bases, and 8 bases had no gene match. The CDR3 is 14 amino acids. In DNA, the CDR3 is TGTGCTAGTGGACAGGGGGAAGGAGACTCACCCCTCCACTTT. The encoded protein is CASGQGEGDSPLHF.

This chain connects TRBV6-6 to TRBJ2-1; 8 positions match TRBD2. The CDR3 totals 15 residues. The germline CDR1 and CDR2 sequences are MNHNY and SVGAGI (reference sequence). Unmatched junction bases numbered 12, after V lost 6 bases and J lost 8 bases. The CDR3 sequence: CASSPLAESPHEQFF. In DNA form, the CDR3 reads TGTGCCAGCAGCCCACTAGCGGAGAGTCCCCATGAGCAGTTCTTC.

The rearrangement uses TRBV7-2 and TRBJ2-2; 9 nucleotides match TRBD2. CDR3 size: 16 residues. Germline lookup yields CDR1 SGHTA and CDR2 FQGNSA. Trimming cost V 0 bases and J 3 bases; bases outside gene matches: 2. CDR3 protein: CASSLAAGGYTGELFF. The CDR3 DNA follows: TGTGCCAGCAGCTTAGCAGCGGGGGGATACACCGGGGAGCTGTTTTTT.

CDR3 amino acids: CASSIGTSSSTDTQYF. The CDR3 DNA reads TGTGCCAGTAGTATAGGAACTAGTTCTAGCACAGATACGCAGTATTTT. The V call is TRBV19, the J call TRBJ2-3, with TRBD2 as a possible D gene (5 bases). This CDR3 comprises 16 residues. The germline gives CDR1 LNHDA, CDR2 SQIVND (reference sequence). V lost 1 base and J lost 0, with 11 bases in between.

This chain uses TRBV4-2 with TRBJ2-3, with D hard to call. Per germline, CDR1 LGHNA and CDR2 YNFKEQ. The length of the CDR3 is 13 residues. V gave up 0 bases and J gave up 2 bases, with 3 bases separating them. CDR3 protein: CASSQELTDTQYF. DNA for the CDR3: TGTGCCAGCAGCCAAGAACTCACAGATACGCAGTATTTT.

This clone occurred once. V gene TRBV9 combines with J gene TRBJ2-5, with TRBD2 matching 7 bases. The CDR3 sequence is 15 residues long. Germline CDR1 reads SGDLS; CDR2 reads YYNGEE. J gave up 4 bases and V 0 bases, and 6 bases lay outside the gene matches. The CDR3 sequence: CASSVDSSGGETQYF. CDR3 in DNA: TGTGCCAGCAGCGTAGATTCATCGGGAGGAGAGACCCAGTACTTC.

The rearrangement uses TRBV7-2 and TRBJ1-5; 7 bases align to TRBD1. This CDR3 has 16 amino acids. V trimming: 4 bases; J trimming: 3 bases; junction bases outside the gene matches: 9. Germline V lookup: CDR1 SGHTA, CDR2 FQGNSA. The CDR3 coding sequence is TGTGCCAGCAGCTCCAGGACAGGATCATACAATCAGCCCCAGCATTTT. It specifies CASSSRTGSYNQPQHF.

J is TRBJ2-5 and V is TRBV5-3, with D maybe TRBD2 (8 bases). TRBV5-3 is an open reading frame, and its role is uncertain. This CDR3 contains 16 residues. Trimming pared 2 bases from V and 4 bases from J, leaving 18 bases between. CDR3 nucleotides: TGTGCCAGAAGCTTCCGAGGACAGGCGGGGGGAGAGACCCAGTACTTC. Its protein product is CARSFRGQAGGETQYF.